A single sample gave rise to the 8 T cell receptor beta chains below, sequenced in a study of neoadjuvant anti-PD-1 for oral cavity cancer. Assay: immunoSEQ multiplex PCR; the TCRdb copy retains only in-frame clones and omits some. The table lists over 13,000 clones, nearly 75% of them singletons, with around 2.4% in the top ten. Stated time point: after neoadjuvant nivolumab, at surgical resection. Here the sequenced sample was PBMCs, taken after nivolumab (anti-PD-1) treatment. The receptors come from a person between 35 and 79 years old with oral cavity squamous cell carcinoma.

The chain employs TRBV7-9 and TRBJ1-1; D remains unclear. CDR1 and CDR2 from the germline V gene are SEHNR and FQNEAQ (reference sequence). Trimming removed 5 bases from V and 5 bases from J, with 9 bases in between. The CDR3 length is 12 residues. CDR3 nucleotides: TGTGCCAGCAGCGGTTTGGGGACTGAAGCTTTCTTT. Its translation is CASSGLGTEAFF.

V and J are TRBV6-1 and TRBJ2-3; D is possibly TRBD2 (6 bases). The CDR3 extends over 16 amino acids. The germline gives CDR1 MNHNS, CDR2 SASEGT. V dropped 2 bases and J dropped 0 bases, with 12 bases sitting between them. This CDR3 reads CASSEYGGASTDTQYF. CDR3 DNA: TGTGCCAGCAGTGAATACGGCGGGGCTAGCACAGATACGCAGTATTTT.

CDR3 protein: CASTTRLDMNTEAFF. For the CDR3, the DNA is TGTGCCAGCACTACACGGCTTGACATGAACACTGAAGCTTTCTTT. J is TRBJ1-1 and V is TRBV6-5; no firm D call. The V and J ends lost 7 bases and 0 bases respectively, with 15 bases between them. The CDR3 has 15 amino acids. CDR1 and CDR2 (germline): MNHEY, SVGAGI.

This clone appeared once. The chain has TRBV30 and TRBJ1-2; maybe TRBD1 (5 bases). Germline V lookup: CDR1 GTSNPN, CDR2 SVGIG (reference sequence). The CDR3 runs to 13 residues. The V end was cut by 2 bases, the J end by 6 bases, with 13 bases between. CDR3: CAWSRSGLDGYTF. In DNA, the CDR3 is TGTGCCTGGAGTCGGTCAGGGCTCGATGGCTACACCTTC.

The CDR3 loop reads CASRSPGAASSPLHF. CDR3 DNA: TGCGCCAGCAGATCCCCCGGTGCAGCGAGTTCACCCCTCCACTTT. The chain couples TRBV5-1 to TRBJ1-6; D remains ambiguous. Germline V gives CDR1 SGHRS, CDR2 YFSETQ. The CDR3 consists of 15 residues. Trimming removed 5 bases at V and 9 bases at J, with 18 bases between.

This clone turned up a few times. The chain employs TRBV11-2 and TRBJ2-7; TRBD2 agrees at 10 bases. This CDR3 has 15 residues. Germline CDR1 and CDR2: SGHAT and FQNNGV. V lost 6 bases and J lost 4; bases outside the gene matches: 9. The DNA of the CDR3 is TGTGCCAGCAGGGATCTAGCGGGAGCTACGTACGAGCAGTACTTC. Its protein is CASRDLAGATYEQYF.

This chain joins TRBV19 and TRBJ2-1; D not resolved. Germline V lookup: CDR1 LNHDA, CDR2 SQIVND (reference sequence). With 1 base removed from V and 6 bases from J, the gap between germline ends came to 7 bases. The CDR3 has 13 amino acids. CDR3 nucleotide sequence: TGTGCCAGTAGTATAGTCCAGAGCAATGAGCAGTTCTTC. Amino acid sequence: CASSIVQSNEQFF. The full variable domain, completed using reference TRBV19 and TRBJ2-1, is DGGITQSPKYLFRKEGQNVTLSCEQNLNHDAMYWYRQDPGQGLRLIYYSQIVNDFQKGDIAEGYSVSREKKESFPLTVTSAQKNPTAFYLCASSIVQSNEQFFGPGTRLTVL.

The chain is built from TRBV7-9 and TRBJ2-5; TRBD1 matches at 8 bases. V shed 3 bases and J 1 base; nucleotides not matched to a gene: 7. Germline loops: CDR1 SEHNR, CDR2 FQNEAQ (reference sequence). The CDR3 runs 16 residues. The CDR3 sequence: CASSFSRTGRQETQYF. The CDR3 DNA reads TGTGCCAGCAGCTTCTCTCGGACAGGGCGCCAAGAGACCCAGTACTTC.